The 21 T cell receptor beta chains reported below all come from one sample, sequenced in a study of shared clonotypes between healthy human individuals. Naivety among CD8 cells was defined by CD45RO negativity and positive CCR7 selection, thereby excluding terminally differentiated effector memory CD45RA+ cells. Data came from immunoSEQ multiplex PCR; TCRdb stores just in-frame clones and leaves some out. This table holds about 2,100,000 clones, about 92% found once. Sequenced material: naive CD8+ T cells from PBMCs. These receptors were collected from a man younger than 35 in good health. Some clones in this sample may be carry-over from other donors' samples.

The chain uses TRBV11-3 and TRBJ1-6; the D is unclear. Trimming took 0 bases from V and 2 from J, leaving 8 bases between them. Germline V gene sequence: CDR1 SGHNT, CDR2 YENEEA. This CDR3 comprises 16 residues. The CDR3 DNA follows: TGTGCCAGCAGCTTAGATCCACGAGCCTATAATTCACCCCTCCACTTT. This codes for CASSLDPRAYNSPLHF.

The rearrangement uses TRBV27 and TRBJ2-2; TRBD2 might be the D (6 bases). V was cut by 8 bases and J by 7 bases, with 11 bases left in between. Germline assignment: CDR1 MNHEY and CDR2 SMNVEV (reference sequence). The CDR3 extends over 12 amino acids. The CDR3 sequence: CASQIGGGELFF. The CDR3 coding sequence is TGTGCCAGCCAAATCGGGGGCGGGGAGCTGTTTTTT.

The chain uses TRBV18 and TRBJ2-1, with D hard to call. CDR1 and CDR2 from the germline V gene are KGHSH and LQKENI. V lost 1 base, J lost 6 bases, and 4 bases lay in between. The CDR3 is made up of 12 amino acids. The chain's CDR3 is CASSPRSNEQFF. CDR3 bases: TGTGCCAGCTCACCACGGTCCAATGAGCAGTTCTTC.

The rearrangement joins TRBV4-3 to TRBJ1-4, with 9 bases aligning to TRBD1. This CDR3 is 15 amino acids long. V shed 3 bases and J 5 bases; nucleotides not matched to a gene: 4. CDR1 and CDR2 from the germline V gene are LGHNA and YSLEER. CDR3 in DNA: TGCGCCAGCAGCCAGGGGACAGGGCCCAATGAAAAACTGTTTTTT. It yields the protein CASSQGTGPNEKLFF.

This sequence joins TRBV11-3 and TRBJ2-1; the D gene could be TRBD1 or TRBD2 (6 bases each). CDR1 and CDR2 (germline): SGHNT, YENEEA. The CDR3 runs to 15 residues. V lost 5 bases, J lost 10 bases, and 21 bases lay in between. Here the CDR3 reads CASSAGQTGGTEQFF. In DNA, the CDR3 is TGTGCCAGCAGCGCAGGACAGACCGGAGGGACGGAGCAGTTCTTC.

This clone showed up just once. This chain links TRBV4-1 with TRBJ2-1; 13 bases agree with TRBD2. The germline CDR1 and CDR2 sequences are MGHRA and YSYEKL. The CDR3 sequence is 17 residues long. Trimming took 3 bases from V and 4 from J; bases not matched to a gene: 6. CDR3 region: CASSQGVTSGGYNEQFF. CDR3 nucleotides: TGCGCCAGCAGCCAGGGCGTGACTAGCGGGGGGTACAATGAGCAGTTCTTC.

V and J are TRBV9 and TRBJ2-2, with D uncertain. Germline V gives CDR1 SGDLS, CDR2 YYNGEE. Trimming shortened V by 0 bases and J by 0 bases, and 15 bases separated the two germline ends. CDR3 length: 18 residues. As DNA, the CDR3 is TGTGCCAGCAGCGTAGAATTCAGCAGCCTATCGAACACCGGGGAGCTGTTTTTT. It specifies CASSVEFSSLSNTGELFF. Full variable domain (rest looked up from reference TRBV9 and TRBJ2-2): DSGVTQTPKHLITATGQRVTLRCSPRSGDLSVYWYQQSLDQGLQFLIQYYNGEERAKGNILERFSAQQFPDLHSELNLSSLELGDSALYFCASSVEFSSLSNTGELFFGEGSRLTVL.

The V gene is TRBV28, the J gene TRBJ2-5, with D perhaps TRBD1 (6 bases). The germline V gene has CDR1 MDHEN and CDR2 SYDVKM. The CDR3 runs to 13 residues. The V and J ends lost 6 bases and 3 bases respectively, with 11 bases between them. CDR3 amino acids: CASRNRVKETQYF. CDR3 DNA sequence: TGTGCCAGCAGAAACAGGGTCAAAGAGACCCAGTACTTC. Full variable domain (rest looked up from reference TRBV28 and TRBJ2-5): DVKVTQSSRYLVKRTGEKVFLECVQDMDHENMFWYRQDPGLGLRLIYFSYDVKMKEKGDIPEGYSVSREKKERFSLILESASTNQTSMYLCASRNRVKETQYFGPGTRLLVL.

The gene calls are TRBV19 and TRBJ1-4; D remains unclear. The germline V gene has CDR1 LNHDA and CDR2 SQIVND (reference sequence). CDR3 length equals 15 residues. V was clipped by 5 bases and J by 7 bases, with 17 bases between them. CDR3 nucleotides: TGTGCCAGTAGTGCCACGTCGTCGTGGAGTGAAAAACTGTTTTTT. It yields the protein CASSATSSWSEKLFF.

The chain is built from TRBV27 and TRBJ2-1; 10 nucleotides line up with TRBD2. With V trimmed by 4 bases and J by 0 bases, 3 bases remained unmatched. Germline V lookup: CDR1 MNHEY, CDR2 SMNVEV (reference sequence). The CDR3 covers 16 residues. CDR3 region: CASSSSSGSSYNEQFF. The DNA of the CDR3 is TGTGCCAGCAGTTCGTCTAGCGGGAGCTCCTACAATGAGCAGTTCTTC.

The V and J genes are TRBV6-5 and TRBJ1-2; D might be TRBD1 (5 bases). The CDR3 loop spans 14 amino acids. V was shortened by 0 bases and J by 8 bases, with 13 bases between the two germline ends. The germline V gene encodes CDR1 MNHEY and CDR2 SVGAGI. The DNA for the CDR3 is TGTGCCAGCAGTTACTCGGAAGGGGTGAGGGGCTACACCTTC. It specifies CASSYSEGVRGYTF.

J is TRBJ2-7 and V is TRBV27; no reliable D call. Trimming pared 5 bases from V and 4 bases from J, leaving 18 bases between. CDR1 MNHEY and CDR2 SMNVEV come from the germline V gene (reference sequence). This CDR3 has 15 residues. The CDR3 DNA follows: TGTGCCAGCAGTCTCCGTGCTGACACACCGTACGAGCAGTACTTC. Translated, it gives CASSLRADTPYEQYF.

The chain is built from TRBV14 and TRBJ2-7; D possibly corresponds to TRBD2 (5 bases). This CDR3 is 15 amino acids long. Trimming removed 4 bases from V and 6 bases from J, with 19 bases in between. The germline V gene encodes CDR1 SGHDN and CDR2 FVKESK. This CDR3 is CASSPRISAGGEQYF. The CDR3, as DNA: TGTGCCAGCAGCCCCAGGATCAGTGCTGGAGGCGAGCAGTACTTC.

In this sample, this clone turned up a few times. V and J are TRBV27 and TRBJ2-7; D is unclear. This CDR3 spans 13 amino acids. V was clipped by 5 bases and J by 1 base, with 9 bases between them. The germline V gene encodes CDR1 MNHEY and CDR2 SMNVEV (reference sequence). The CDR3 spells CASSPSASYEQYF. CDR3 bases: TGTGCCAGCAGTCCCAGCGCTTCCTACGAGCAGTACTTC.

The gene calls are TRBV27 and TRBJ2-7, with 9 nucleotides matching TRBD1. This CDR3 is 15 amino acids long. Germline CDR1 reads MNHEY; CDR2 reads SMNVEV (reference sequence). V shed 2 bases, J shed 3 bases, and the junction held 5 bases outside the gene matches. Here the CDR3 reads CASSLGTGLNYEQYF. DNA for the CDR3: TGTGCCAGCAGTTTAGGGACAGGGCTTAACTACGAGCAGTACTTC.

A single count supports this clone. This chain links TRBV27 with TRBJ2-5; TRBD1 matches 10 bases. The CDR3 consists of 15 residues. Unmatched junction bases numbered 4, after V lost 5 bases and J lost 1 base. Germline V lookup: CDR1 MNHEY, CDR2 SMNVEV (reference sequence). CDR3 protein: CASSPGTGAQETQYF. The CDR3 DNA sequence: TGTGCCAGCAGTCCCGGGACAGGGGCCCAAGAGACCCAGTACTTC.

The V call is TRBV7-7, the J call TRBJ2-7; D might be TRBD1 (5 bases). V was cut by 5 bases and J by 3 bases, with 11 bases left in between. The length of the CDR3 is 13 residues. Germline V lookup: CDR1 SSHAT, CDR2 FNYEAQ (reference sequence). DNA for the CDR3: TGTGCCAGCAGCCCTTTAGGGGACTACGAGCAGTACTTC. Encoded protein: CASSPLGDYEQYF. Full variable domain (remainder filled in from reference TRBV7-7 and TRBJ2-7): GAGVSQSPRYKVTKRGQDVTLRCDPISSHATLYWYQQALGQGPEFLTYFNYEAQPDKSGLPSDRFSAERPEGSISTLTIQRTEQRDSAMYRCASSPLGDYEQYFGPGTRLTVT.

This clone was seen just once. The CDR3: CASIGPQETQYF. The CDR3 bases are TGTGCCAGTATAGGACCTCAAGAGACCCAGTACTTC. The chain employs TRBV19 and TRBJ2-5; D unclear. The CDR3 is made up of 12 amino acids. The ends were cut back, 7 bases at V and 2 bases at J, with 8 bases in the middle. The germline V gene encodes CDR1 LNHDA and CDR2 SQIVND (reference sequence).

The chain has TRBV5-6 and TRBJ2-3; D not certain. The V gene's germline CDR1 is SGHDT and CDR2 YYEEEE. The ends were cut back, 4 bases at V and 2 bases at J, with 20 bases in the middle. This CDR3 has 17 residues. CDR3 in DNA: TGTGCCAGCAGCCTCGCAGGCGTAATCGTCCACACAGATACGCAGTATTTT. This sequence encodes CASSLAGVIVHTDTQYF. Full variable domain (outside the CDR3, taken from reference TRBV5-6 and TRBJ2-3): DAGVTQSPTHLIKTRGQQVTLRCSPKSGHDTVSWYQQALGQGPQFIFQYYEEEERQRGNFPDRFSGHQFPNYSSELNVNALLLGDSALYLCASSLAGVIVHTDTQYFGPGTRLTVL.

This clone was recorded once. The CDR3 region has the DNA TGTGCCAGCAGTTTCAGTGAAGTCCTAAGAGCTTTCTTT. This gives the protein CASSFSEVLRAFF. The V gene is TRBV28, the J gene TRBJ1-1; no clear D. CDR3 length: 13 amino acids. Germline-derived CDR1 and CDR2 are MDHEN and SYDVKM. V was cut by 3 bases and J by 10 bases, with 15 bases left in between.

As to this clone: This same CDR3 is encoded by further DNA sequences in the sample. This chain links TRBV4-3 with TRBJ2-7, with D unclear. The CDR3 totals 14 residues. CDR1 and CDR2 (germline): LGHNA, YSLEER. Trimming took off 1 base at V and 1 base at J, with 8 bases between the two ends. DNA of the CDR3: TGCGCCAGCAGCCAAGGGCTAGGGTCCTACGAGCAGTACTTC. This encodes CASSQGLGSYEQYF.